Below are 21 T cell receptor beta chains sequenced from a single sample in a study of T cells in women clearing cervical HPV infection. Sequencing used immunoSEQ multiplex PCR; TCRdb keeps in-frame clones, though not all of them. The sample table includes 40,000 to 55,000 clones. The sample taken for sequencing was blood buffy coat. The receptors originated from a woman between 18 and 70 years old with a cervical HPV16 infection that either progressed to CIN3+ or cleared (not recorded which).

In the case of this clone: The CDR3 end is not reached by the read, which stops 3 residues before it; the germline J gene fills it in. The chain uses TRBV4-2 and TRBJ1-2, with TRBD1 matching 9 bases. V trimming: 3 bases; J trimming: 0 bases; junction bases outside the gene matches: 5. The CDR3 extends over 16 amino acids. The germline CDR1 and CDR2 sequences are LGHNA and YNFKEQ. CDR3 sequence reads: CASSHPGTGSNYGYTF. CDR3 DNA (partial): TGTGCCAGCAGCCACCCTGGGACAGGGTCTAACTATGGC.

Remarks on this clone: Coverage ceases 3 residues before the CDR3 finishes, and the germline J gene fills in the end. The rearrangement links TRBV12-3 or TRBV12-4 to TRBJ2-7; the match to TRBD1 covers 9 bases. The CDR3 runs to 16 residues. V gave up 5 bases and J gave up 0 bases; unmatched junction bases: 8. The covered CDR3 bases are TGTGCCAGCAGTGACCCCGGGACAGGGCGCTCCTACGAG. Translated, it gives CASSDPGTGRSYE. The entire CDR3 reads CASSDPGTGRSYEQYF.

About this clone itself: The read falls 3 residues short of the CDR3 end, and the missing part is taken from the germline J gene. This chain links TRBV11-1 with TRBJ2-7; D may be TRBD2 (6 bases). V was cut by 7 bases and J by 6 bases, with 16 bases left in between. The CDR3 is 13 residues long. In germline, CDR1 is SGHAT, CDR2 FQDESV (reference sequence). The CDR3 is CASTQARAGEQYF. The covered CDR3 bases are TGTGCCAGCACCCAGGCGCGAGCGGGCGAG.

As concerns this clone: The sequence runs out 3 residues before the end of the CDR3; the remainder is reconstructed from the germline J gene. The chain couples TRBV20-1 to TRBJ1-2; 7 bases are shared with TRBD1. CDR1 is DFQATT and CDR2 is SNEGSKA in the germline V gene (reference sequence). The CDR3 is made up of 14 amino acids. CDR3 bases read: TGCAGTGCTACAAGTCCCCGGACAGGTAACGGC. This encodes CSATSPRTGNG. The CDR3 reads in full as CSATSPRTGNGYTF.

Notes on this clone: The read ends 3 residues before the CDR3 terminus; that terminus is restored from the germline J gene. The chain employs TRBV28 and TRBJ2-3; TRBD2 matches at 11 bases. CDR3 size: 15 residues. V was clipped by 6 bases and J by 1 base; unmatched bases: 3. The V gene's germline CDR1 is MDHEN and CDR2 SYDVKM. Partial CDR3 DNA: TGTGCCAGCAGCCAGACTAGCGGGGGCACAGATACG. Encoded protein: CASSQTSGGTDT. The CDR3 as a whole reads CASSQTSGGTDTQYF.

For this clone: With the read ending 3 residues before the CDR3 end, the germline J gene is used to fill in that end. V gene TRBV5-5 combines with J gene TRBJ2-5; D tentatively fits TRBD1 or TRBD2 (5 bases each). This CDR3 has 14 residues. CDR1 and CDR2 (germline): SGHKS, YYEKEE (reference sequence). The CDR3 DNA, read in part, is TGTGCCAGCAGCTTTTCAGGGCGAGGGGATACC. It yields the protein CASSFSGRGDT. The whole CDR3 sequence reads CASSFSGRGDTQYF.

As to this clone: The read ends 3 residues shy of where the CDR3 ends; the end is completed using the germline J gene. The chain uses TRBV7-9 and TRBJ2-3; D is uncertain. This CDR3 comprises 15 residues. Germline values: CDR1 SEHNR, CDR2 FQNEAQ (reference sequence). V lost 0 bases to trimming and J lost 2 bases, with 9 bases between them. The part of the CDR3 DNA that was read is TGTGCCAGCAGCTTAGCGCCAGGAATCACAGATACG. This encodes CASSLAPGITDT. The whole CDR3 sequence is CASSLAPGITDTQYF.

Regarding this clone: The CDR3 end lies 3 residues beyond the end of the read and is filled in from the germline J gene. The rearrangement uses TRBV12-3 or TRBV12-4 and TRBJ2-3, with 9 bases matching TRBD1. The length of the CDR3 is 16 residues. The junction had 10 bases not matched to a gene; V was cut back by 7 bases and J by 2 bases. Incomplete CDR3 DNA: TGTGCCAGCACCTCCCGGGACAGGGATAACACAGATACG. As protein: CASTSRDRDNTDT. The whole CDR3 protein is CASTSRDRDNTDTQYF.

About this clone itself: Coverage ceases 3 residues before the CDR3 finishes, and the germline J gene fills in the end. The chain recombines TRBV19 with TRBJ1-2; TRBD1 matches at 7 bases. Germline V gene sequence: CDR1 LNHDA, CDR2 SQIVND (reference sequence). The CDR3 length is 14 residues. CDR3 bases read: TGTGCCAGTAGTTGGGGACAGACAAGATCCGAC. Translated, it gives CASSWGQTRSD. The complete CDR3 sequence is CASSWGQTRSDYTF.

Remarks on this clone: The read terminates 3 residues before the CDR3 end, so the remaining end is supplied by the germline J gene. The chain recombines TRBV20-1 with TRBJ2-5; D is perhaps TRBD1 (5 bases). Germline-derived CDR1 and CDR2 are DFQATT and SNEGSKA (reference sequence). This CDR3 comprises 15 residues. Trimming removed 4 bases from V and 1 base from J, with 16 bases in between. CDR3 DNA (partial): TGCAGTGCTACCCAACCAGGGTCCGGCCAAGAGACC. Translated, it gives CSATQPGSGQET. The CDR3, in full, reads CSATQPGSGQETQYF.

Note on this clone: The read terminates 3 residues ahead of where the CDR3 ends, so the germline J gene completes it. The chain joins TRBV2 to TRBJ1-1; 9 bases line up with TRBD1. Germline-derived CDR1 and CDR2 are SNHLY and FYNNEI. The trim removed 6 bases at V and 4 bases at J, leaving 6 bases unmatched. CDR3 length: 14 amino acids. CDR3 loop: CASSRDRDSTEAFF. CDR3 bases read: TGTGCCAGCAGCCGGGACAGGGACAGCACTGAA.

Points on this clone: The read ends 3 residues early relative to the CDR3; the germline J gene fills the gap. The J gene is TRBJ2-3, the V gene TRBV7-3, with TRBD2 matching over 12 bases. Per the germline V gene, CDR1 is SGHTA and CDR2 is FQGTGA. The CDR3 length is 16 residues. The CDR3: CASSLKGLAGQETQYF. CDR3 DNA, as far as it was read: TGTGCCAGCAGCCTAAAGGGACTAGCGGGTCAAGAGACG.

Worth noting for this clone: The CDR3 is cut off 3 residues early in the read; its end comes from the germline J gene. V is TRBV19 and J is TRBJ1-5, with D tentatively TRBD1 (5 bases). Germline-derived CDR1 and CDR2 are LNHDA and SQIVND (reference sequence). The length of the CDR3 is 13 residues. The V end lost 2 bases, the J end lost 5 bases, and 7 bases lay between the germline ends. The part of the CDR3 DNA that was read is TGTGCCAGTAGTATACAGGGCGATCAGCCC. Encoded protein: CASSIQGDQP. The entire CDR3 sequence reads CASSIQGDQPQHF.

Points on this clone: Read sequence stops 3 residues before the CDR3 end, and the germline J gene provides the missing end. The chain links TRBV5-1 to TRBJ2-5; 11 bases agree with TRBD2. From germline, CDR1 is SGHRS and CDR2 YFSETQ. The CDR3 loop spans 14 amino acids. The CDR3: CASRTSGDTDTQYF. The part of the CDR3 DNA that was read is TGCGCCAGCAGGACTAGCGGGGATACAGATACC.

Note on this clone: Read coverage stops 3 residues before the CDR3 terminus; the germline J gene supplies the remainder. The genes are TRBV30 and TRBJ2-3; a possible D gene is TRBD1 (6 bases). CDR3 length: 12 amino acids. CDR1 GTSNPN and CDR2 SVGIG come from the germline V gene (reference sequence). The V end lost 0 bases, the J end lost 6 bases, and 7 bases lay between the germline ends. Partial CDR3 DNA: TGTGCCTGGAGTGTACAGGGTGATACG. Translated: CAWSVQGDT. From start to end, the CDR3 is CAWSVQGDTQYF.

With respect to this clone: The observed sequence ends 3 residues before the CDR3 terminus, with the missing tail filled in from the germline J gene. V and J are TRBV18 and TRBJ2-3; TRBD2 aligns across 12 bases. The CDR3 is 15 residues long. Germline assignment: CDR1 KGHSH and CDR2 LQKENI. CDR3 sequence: CASLQASGGASPQYF. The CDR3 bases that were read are TGTGCCAGCCTACAGGCTAGCGGGGGGGCCTCTCCG.

The covered CDR3 bases are TGCGCCAGCAGCTCGTCAAGGGAGGGGACTTGGGCTTCACCA. It translates to CASSSSREGTWASP. The full CDR3 protein reads CASSSSREGTWASPLFF. The chain recombines TRBV4-1 with TRBJ1-4, with D possibly TRBD1 on 5 matching bases. The CDR3 is cut off 3 residues early in the read; its end comes from the germline J gene. From germline, CDR1 is MGHRA and CDR2 YSYEKL. This CDR3 has 17 amino acids.

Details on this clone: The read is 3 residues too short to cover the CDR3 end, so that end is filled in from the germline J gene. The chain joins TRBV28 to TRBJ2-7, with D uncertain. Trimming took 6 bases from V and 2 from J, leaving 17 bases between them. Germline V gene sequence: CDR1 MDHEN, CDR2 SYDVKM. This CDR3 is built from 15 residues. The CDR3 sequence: CASRPYTITAYEQYF. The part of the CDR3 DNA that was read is TGTGCCAGCAGGCCATACACTATTACCGCCTACGAG.

The CDR3 DNA, read in part, is TGTGCCAGCAGCTTAGCCGCAGGACGGGGTTCACCA. As protein: CASSLAAGRGSP. The entire CDR3 sequence reads CASSLAAGRGSPLFF. J is TRBJ1-4 and V is TRBV7-2; D is ambiguous. The read terminates 3 residues ahead of where the CDR3 ends, so the germline J gene completes it. Germline values: CDR1 SGHTA, CDR2 FQGNSA. This CDR3 comprises 15 residues.

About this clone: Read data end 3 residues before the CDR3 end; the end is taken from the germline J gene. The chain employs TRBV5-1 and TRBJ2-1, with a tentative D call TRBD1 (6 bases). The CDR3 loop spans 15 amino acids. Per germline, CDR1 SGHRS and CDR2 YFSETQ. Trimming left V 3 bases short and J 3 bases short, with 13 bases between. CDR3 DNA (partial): TGCGCCAGCAGCTCGAGGACAGATAACTACAATGAG. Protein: CASSSRTDNYNE. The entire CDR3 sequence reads CASSSRTDNYNEQFF.

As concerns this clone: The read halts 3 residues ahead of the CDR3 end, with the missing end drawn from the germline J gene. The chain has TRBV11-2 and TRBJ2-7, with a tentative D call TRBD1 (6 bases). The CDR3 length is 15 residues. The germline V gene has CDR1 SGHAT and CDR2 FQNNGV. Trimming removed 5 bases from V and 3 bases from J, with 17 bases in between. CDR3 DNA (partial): TGTGCCAGCAGCCCCGGGACATTTGATTACTACGAG. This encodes CASSPGTFDYYE. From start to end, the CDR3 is CASSPGTFDYYEQYF.